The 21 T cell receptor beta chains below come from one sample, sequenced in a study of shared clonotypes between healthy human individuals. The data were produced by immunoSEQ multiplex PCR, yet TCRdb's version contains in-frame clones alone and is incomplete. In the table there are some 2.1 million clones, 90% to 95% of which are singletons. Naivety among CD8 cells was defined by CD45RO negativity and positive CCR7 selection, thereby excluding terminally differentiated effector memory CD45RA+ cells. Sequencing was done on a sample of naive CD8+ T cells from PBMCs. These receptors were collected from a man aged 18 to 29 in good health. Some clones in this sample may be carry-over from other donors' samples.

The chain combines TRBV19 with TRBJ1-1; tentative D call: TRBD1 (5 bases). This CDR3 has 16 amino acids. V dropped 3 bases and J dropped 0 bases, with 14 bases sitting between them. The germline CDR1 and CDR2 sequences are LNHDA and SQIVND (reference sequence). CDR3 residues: CASSISDSLVNTEAFF. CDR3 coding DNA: TGTGCCAGTAGTATTTCAGACAGTCTGGTGAACACTGAAGCTTTCTTT.

In DNA, the CDR3 is TGTGCCAGCAGTGAAGTCGTGACAGGGGGTGTGATGAACACTGAAGCTTTCTTT. This encodes CASSEVVTGGVMNTEAFF. The V gene is TRBV2, the J gene TRBJ1-1, with 9 bases that match TRBD1. The CDR3 consists of 18 residues. Looked up from germline, CDR1 is SNHLY and CDR2 is FYNNEI. V gave up 1 base and J gave up 0 bases; unmatched junction bases: 9. Full variable domain (remainder filled in from reference TRBV2 and TRBJ1-1): EPEVTQTPSHQVTQMGQEVILRCVPISNHLYFYWYRQILGQKVEFLVSFYNNEISEKSEIFDDQFSVERPDGSNFTLKIRSTKLEDSAMYFCASSEVVTGGVMNTEAFFGQGTRLTVV.

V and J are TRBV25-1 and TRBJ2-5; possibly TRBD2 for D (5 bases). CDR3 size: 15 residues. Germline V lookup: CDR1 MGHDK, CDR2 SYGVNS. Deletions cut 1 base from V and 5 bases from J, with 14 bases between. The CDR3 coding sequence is TGTGCCAGCAGTGAATTTTTACCGGGGATTGAGACCCAGTACTTC. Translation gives CASSEFLPGIETQYF.

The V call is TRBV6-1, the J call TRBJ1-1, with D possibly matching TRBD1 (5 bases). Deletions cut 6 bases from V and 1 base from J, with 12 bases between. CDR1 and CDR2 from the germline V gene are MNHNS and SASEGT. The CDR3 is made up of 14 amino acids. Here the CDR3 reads CASRVKTANTEAFF. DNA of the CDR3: TGTGCCAGCAGGGTAAAGACAGCGAACACTGAAGCTTTCTTT.

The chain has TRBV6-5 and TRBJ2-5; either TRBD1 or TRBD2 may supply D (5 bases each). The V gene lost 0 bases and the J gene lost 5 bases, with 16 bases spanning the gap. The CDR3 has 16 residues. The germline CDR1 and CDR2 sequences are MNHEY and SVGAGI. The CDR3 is CASSYSSRIWGETQYF. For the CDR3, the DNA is TGTGCCAGCAGTTACTCCTCTAGGATTTGGGGGGAGACCCAGTACTTC.

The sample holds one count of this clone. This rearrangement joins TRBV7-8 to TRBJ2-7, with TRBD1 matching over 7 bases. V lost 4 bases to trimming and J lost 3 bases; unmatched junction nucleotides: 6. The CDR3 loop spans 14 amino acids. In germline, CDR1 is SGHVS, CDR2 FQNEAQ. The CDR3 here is CASSSNRGNYEQYF. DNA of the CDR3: TGTGCCAGCAGCTCGAACAGGGGCAACTACGAGCAGTACTTC.

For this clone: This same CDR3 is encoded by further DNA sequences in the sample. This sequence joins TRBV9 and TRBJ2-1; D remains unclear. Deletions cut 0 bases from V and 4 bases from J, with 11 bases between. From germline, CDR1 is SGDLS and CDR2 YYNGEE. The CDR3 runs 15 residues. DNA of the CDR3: TGTGCCAGCAGCGTAGGGTTCAGGCCATACAATGAGCAGTTCTTC. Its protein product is CASSVGFRPYNEQFF.

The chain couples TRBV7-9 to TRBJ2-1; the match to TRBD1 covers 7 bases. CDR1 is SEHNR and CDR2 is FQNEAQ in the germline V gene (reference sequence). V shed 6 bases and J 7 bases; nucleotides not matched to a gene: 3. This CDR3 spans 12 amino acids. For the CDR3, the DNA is TGTGCCAGCAGGCTACAGGGGAATGAGCAGTTCTTC. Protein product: CASRLQGNEQFF. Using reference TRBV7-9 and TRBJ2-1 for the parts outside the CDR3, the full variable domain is DTGVSQNPRHKITKRGQNVTFRCDPISEHNRLYWYRQTLGQGPEFLTYFQNEAQLEKSRLLSDRFSAERPKGSFSTLEIQRTEQGDSAMYLCASRLQGNEQFFGPGTRLTVL.

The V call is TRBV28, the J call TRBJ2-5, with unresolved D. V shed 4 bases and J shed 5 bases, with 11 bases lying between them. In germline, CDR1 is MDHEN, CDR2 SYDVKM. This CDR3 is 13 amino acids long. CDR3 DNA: TGTGCCAGCAGTTCCACGTCCGGGGAGACCCAGTACTTC. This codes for CASSSTSGETQYF.

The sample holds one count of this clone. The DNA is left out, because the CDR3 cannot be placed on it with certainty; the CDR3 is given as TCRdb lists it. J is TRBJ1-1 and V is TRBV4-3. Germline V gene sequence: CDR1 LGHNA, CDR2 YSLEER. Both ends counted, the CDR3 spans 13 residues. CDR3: CASSPGWGAGSFF.

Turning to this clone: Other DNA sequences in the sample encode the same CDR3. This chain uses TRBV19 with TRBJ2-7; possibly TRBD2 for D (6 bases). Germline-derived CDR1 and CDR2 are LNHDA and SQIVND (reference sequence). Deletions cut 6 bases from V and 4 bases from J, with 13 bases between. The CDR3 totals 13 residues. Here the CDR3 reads CASSPLGGYEQYF. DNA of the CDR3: TGTGCCAGTAGCCCCCTGGGGGGTTACGAGCAGTACTTC.

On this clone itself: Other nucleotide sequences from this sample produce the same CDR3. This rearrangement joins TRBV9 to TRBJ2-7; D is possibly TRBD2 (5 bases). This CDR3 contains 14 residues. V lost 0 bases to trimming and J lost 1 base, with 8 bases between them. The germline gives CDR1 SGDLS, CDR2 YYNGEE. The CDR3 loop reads CASSVAAGSYEQYF. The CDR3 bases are TGTGCCAGCAGCGTAGCGGCGGGTTCCTACGAGCAGTACTTC.

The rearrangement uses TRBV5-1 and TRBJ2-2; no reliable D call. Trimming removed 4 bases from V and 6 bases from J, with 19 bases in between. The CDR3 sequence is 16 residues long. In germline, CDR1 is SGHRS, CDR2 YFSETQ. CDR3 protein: CASSPDTPLAPGELFF. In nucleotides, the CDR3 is TGCGCCAGCAGCCCAGATACTCCGTTGGCGCCCGGGGAGCTGTTTTTT.

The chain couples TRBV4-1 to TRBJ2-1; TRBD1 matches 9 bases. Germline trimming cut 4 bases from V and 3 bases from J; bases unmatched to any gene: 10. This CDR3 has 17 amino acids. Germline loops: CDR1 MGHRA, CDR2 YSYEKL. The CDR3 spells CASSLLPGQGNYNEQFF. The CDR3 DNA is TGCGCCAGCAGCCTGCTCCCGGGACAGGGAAACTACAATGAGCAGTTCTTC.

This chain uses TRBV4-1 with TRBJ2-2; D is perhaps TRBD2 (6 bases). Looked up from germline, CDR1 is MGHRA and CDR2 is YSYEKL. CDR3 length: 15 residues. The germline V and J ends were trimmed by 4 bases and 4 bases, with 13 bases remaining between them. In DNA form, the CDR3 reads TGCGCCAGCAGCCCAATCCCGCGGGGCACCGGGGAGCTGTTTTTT. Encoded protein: CASSPIPRGTGELFF.

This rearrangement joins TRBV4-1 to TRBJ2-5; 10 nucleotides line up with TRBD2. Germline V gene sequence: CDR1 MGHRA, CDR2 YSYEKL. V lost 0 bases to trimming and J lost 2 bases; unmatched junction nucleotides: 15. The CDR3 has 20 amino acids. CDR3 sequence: CASSQDGGPGLAGVQETQYF. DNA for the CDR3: TGCGCCAGCAGCCAAGATGGGGGCCCCGGTCTAGCGGGAGTTCAAGAGACCCAGTACTTC.

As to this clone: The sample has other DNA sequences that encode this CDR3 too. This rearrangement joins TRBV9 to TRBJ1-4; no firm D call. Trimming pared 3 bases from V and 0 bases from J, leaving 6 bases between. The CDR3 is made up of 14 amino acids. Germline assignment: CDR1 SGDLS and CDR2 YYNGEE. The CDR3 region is CASSGGSTNEKLFF. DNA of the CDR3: TGTGCCAGCAGCGGAGGATCAACTAATGAAAAACTGTTTTTT. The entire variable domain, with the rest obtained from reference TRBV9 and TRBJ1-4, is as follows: DSGVTQTPKHLITATGQRVTLRCSPRSGDLSVYWYQQSLDQGLQFLIQYYNGEERAKGNILERFSAQQFPDLHSELNLSSLELGDSALYFCASSGGSTNEKLFFGSGTQLSVL.

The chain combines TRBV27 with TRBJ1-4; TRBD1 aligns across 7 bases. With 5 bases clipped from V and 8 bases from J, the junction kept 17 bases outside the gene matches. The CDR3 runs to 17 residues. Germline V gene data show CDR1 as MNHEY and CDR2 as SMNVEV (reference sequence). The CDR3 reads CASSDLRGAALEEKLFF. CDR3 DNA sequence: TGTGCCAGCAGTGACCTCAGGGGGGCCGCTCTTGAGGAAAAACTGTTTTTT.

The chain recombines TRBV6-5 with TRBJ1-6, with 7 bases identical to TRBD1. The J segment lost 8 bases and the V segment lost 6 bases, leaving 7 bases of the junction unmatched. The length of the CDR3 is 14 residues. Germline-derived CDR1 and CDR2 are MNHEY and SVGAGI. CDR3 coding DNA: TGTGCCAGCAGCAACAGGGGAACGGATTCACCCCTCCACTTT. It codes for CASSNRGTDSPLHF.

This CDR3 reads CASSLTFDRGDEQYF. The CDR3 DNA reads TGTGCCAGCAGCTTGACCTTCGACAGGGGGGACGAGCAGTACTTC. V is TRBV5-6 and J is TRBJ2-7; 9 bases line up with TRBD1. Trimming removed 1 base from V and 5 bases from J; junction bases left unmatched: 7. There are 15 residues in the CDR3. Germline assignment: CDR1 SGHDT and CDR2 YYEEEE.

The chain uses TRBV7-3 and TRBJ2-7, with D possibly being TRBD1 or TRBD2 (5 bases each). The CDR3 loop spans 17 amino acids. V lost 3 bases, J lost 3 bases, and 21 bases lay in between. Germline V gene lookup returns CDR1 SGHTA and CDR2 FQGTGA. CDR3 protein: CASSFIRGRVAGYEQYF. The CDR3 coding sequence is TGTGCCAGCAGCTTCATAAGGGGACGGGTCGCCGGCTACGAGCAGTACTTC.